This T cell receptor (beta chain) derives from a study of identical twins' blood T cells. This CDR3 has 16 residues. Trimming cost V 4 bases and J 1 base, with 14 bases left between them. Per the germline V gene, CDR1 is LNHDA and CDR2 is SQIVND (reference sequence). TCRdb passed the 5' RACE reads through MiXCR, listing each CDR3 protein once. This sample has about 370,000 distinct CDR3 sequences, with about 28% found just once. This clonotype was seen only a few times. The sequenced sample was PBMCs. The clonotype was recovered from a woman aged 18 to 55 in good health. This sequence joins TRBV19 and TRBJ1-3; tentative D call: TRBD1 (6 bases). CDR3 in amino acids: CASSTTGTTSGNTIYF. In nucleotides, the CDR3 is TGTGCCAGTAGTACGACCGGGACAACTTCTGGAAACACCATATATTTT. The full variable domain, its missing parts supplied by reference TRBV19 and TRBJ1-3, is DGGITQSPKYLFRKEGQNVTLSCEQNLNHDAMYWYRQDPGQGLRLIYYSQIVNDFQKGDIAEGYSVSREKKESFPLTVTSAQKNPTAFYLCASSTTGTTSGNTIYFGEGSWLTVV.